Each of the 5 T cell receptor beta chains below was sequenced from the same sample in a study of technical replicates of blood from a few donors. TCRdb's table, derived via immunoSEQ multiplex PCR, lists solely in-frame clones and lacks some. In the table there are roughly 80,000 clones, 89% of which are singletons. Sequencing was done on a sample of T cells isolated from PBMCs. These receptors were taken from a human donor in good health.

The rearrangement links TRBV6-5 to TRBJ1-2, with unresolved D. The germline V gene has CDR1 MNHEY and CDR2 SVGAGI. CDR3 length: 13 residues. V lost 0 bases to trimming and J lost 7 bases, with 9 bases between them. The CDR3 reads CASSYSRAIGYTF. The CDR3 nucleotides read TGTGCCAGCAGTTACTCAAGAGCTATTGGCTACACCTTC.

The chain has TRBV5-4 and TRBJ2-5; TRBD1 is a possible D gene (5 bases). CDR1 is SGHNT, CDR2 YYREEE, per germline (reference sequence). The CDR3 contains 14 residues. Between the trimmed V and J ends, which lost 0 bases and 1 base, there was a span of 7 bases. The chain's CDR3 is CASSLGQIQETQYF. CDR3 sequence (DNA): TGTGCCAGCAGCTTGGGACAGATCCAAGAGACCCAGTACTTC.

The chain links TRBV27 to TRBJ1-2; a possible D gene is TRBD1 (6 bases). The length of the CDR3 is 13 residues. Trimming left V 3 bases short and J 5 bases short, with 10 bases between. The germline gives CDR1 MNHEY, CDR2 SMNVEV (reference sequence). The CDR3 here is CASSFGQGYGYTF. Here the CDR3 DNA reads TGTGCCAGCAGTTTTGGCCAGGGGTATGGCTACACCTTC.

The chain combines TRBV4-1 with TRBJ1-2; TRBD1 is a possible D gene (6 bases). V shed 0 bases and J shed 1 base, with 12 bases lying between them. The V gene's germline CDR1 is MGHRA and CDR2 YSYEKL. The CDR3 is 16 residues long. CDR3 loop: CASSQEAGVFNYGYTF. DNA for the CDR3: TGCGCCAGCAGCCAAGAGGCAGGGGTATTTAACTATGGCTACACCTTC.

The chain links TRBV6-4 to TRBJ2-5, with 11 bases that match TRBD2. Germline V gene lookup returns CDR1 MRHNA and CDR2 SNTAGT. V shed 3 bases and J 4 bases; nucleotides not matched to a gene: 4. The CDR3 spans 15 residues. The CDR3 loop reads CASSELAGGVETQYF. The CDR3 DNA reads TGTGCCAGCAGTGAATTAGCGGGAGGGGTAGAGACCCAGTACTTC.